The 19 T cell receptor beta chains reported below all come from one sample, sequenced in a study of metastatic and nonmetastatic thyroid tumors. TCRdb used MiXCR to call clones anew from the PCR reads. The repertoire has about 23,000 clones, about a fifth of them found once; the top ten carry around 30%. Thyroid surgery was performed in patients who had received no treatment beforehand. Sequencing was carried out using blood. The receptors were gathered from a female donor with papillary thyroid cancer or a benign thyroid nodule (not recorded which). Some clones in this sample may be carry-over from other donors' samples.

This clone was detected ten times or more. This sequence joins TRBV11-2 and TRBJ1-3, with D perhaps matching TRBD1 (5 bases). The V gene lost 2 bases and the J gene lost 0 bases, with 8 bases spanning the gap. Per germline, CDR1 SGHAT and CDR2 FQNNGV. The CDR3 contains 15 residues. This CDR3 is CASSLRGYSGNTIYF. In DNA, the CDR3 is TGTGCCAGCAGCTTACGGGGCTACTCTGGAAACACCATATATTTT.

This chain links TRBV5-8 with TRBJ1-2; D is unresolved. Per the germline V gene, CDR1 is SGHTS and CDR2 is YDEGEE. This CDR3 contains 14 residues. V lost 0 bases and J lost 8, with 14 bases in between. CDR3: CASSLEPASRGYTF. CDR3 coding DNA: TGTGCCAGCAGCTTGGAACCTGCTTCGAGGGGCTACACCTTC.

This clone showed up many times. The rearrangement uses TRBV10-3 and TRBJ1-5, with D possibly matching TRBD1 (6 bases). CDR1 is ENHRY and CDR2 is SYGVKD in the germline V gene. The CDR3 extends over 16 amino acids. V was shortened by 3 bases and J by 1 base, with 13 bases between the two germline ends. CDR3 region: CAISDQGGESNQPQHF. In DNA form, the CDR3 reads TGTGCCATCAGTGACCAAGGGGGTGAAAGCAATCAGCCCCAGCATTTT.

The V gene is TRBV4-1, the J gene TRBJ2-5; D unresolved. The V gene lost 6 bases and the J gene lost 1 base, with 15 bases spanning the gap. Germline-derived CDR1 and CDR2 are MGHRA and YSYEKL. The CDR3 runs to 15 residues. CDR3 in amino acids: CASSPNRHVQETQYF. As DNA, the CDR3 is TGCGCCAGCAGTCCAAATCGACACGTCCAAGAGACCCAGTACTTC.

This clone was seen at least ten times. CDR3 in DNA: TGTGCCAGCTCACCGGGGACTAGCGGGAGTAGGTCGGATGAGCAGTTCTTC. This translates into CASSPGTSGSRSDEQFF. The chain carries TRBV18 and TRBJ2-1, with 14 nucleotides matching TRBD2. Unmatched junction bases numbered 9, after V lost 3 bases and J lost 8 bases. CDR1 is KGHSH, CDR2 LQKENI, per germline. The CDR3 has 17 amino acids. The full variable domain, in which reference TRBV18 and TRBJ2-1 provide the parts outside the CDR3, is NAGVMQNPRHLVRRRGQEARLRCSPMKGHSHVYWYRQLPEEGLKFMVYLQKENIIDESGMPKERFSAEFPKEGPSILRIQQVVRGDSAAYFCASSPGTSGSRSDEQFFGPGTRLTVL.

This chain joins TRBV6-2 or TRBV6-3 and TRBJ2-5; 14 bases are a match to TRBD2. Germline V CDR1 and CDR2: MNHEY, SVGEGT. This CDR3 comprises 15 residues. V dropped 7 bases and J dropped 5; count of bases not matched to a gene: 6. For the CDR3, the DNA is TGTGCCAGCATCCGACTAGCGGGAGGGCCGGAGACCCAGTACTTC. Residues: CASIRLAGGPETQYF.

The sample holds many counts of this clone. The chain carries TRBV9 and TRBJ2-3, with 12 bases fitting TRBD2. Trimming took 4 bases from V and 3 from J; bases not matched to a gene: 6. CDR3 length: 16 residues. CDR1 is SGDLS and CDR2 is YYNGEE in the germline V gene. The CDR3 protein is CASSPLAGGSTDTQYF. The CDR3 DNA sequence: TGTGCCAGCAGCCCACTAGCGGGAGGTTCTACAGATACGCAGTATTTT. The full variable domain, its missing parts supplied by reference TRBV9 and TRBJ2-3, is DSGVTQTPKHLITATGQRVTLRCSPRSGDLSVYWYQQSLDQGLQFLIQYYNGEERAKGNILERFSAQQFPDLHSELNLSSLELGDSALYFCASSPLAGGSTDTQYFGPGTRLTVL.

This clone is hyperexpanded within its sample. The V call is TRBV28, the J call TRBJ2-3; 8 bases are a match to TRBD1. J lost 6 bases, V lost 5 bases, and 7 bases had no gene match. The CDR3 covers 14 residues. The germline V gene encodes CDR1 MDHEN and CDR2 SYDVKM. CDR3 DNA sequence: TGTGCCAGCAGTCCCGGACAGGGAAGGGATACGCAGTATTTT. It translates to CASSPGQGRDTQYF.

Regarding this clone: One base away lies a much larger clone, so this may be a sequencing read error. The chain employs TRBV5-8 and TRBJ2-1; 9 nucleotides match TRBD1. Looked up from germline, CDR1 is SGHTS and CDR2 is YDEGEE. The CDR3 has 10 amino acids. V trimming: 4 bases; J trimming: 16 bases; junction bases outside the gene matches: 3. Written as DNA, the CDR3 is TGTGCCAGCAGCGGACAGGGGAATTTCTTC. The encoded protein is CASSGQGNFF.

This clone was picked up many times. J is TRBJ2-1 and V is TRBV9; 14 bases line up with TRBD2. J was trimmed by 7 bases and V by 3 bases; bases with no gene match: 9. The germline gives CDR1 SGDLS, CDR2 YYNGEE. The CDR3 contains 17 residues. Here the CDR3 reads CASSATGTSGSGNEQFF. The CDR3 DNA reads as TGTGCCAGCAGCGCCACAGGGACTAGCGGGAGCGGGAATGAGCAGTTCTTC. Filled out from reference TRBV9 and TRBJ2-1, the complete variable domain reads DSGVTQTPKHLITATGQRVTLRCSPRSGDLSVYWYQQSLDQGLQFLIQYYNGEERAKGNILERFSAQQFPDLHSELNLSSLELGDSALYFCASSATGTSGSGNEQFFGPGTRLTVL.

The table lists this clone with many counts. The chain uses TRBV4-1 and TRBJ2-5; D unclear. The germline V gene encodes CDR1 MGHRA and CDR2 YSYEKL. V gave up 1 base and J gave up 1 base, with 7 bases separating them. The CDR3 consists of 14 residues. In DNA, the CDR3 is TGCGCCAGCAGCCAAGGGCATTTCCAAGAGACCCAGTACTTC. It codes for CASSQGHFQETQYF.

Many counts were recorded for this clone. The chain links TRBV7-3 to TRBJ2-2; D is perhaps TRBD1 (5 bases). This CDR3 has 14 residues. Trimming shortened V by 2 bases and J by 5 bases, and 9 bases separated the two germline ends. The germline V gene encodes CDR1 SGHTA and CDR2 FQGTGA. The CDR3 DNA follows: TGTGCCAGCAGCTTATTAGGGGAAACCGGGGAGCTGTTTTTT. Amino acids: CASSLLGETGELFF.

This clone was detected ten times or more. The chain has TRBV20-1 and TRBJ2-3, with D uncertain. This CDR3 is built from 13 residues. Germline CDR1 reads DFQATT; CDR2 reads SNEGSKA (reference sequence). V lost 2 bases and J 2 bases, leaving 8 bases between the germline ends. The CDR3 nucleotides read TGCAGTGCTAGACTGCCCCTCACAGATACGCAGTATTTT. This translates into CSARLPLTDTQYF.

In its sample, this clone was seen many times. CDR3 nucleotides: TGCGCCAGCAGCCGTCCGGTCGAGACTAGCGGATATCGCACAGATACGCAGTATTTT. Its translation is CASSRPVETSGYRTDTQYF. V usage is TRBV4-3 and J usage is TRBJ2-3, with 9 bases matching TRBD2. The CDR3 has 19 amino acids. With V trimmed by 4 bases and J by 1 base, 15 bases remained unmatched. The V gene's germline CDR1 is LGHNA and CDR2 YSLEER.

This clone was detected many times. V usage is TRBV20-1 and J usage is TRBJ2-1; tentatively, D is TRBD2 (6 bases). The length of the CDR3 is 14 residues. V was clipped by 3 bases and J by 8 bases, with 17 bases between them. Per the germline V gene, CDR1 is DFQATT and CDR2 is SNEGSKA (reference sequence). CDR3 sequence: CSAREGGAPHEQFF. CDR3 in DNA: TGCAGTGCTAGGGAGGGAGGAGCCCCCCATGAGCAGTTCTTC.

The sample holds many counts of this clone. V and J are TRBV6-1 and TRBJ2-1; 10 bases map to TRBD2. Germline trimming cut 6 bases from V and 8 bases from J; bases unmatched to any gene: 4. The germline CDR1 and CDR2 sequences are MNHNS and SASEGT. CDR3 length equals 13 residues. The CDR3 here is CASRLAGGDEQFF. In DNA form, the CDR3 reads TGTGCCAGCAGATTAGCGGGAGGAGATGAGCAGTTCTTC.

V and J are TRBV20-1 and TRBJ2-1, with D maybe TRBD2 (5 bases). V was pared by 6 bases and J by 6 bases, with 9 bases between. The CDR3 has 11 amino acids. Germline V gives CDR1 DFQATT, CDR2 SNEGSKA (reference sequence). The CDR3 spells CSAASSNEQFF. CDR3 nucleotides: TGCAGTGCAGCTAGCTCCAATGAGCAGTTCTTC.

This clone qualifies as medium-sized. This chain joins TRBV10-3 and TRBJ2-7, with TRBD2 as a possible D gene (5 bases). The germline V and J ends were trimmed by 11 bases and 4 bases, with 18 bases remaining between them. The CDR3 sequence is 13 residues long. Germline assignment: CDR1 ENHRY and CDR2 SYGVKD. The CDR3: CAVGGLSEYEQYF. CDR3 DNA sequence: TGTGCCGTAGGCGGGCTTTCCGAATACGAGCAGTACTTC.

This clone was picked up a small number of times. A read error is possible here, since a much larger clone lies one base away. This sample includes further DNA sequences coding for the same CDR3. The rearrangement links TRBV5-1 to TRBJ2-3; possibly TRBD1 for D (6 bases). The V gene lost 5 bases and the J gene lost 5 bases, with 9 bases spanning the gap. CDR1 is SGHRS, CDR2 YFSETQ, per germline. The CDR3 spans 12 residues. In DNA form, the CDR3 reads TGCGCCAGCAGGACAGGTGAAGATACGCAGTATTTT. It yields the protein CASRTGEDTQYF.